Below, 2 T cell receptor beta chains from the same sample are listed, as sequenced in a study of cytomegalovirus exposure and HLA in healthy donors. Generated by immunoSEQ multiplex PCR, the TCRdb table keeps only in-frame clones and is missing some. The table includes about 160,000 clones, around 92% detected once. The specimen sequenced was PBMCs. The source is a woman under 30 in good health and CMV-seropositive.

The chain links TRBV10-1 to TRBJ1-1; TRBD1 matches at 9 bases. V lost 4 bases to trimming and J lost 6 bases; unmatched junction nucleotides: 0. Germline CDR1 reads WNHNN; CDR2 reads SYGVQD (reference sequence). This CDR3 comprises 12 residues. The DNA for the CDR3 is TGCGCCAGCAGTGGACAGGGGGCTGAAGCTTTCTTT. It codes for CASSGQGAEAFF.

The chain couples TRBV4-1 to TRBJ2-1; D possibly corresponds to TRBD2 (6 bases). The V gene's germline CDR1 is MGHRA and CDR2 YSYEKL. Trimming took 3 bases from V and 6 from J, leaving 18 bases between them. The CDR3 spans 16 residues. CDR3 sequence (DNA): TGCGCCAGCAGCCACCCAGTAGCGGCCCCCGGCAATGAGCAGTTCTTC. Encoded protein: CASSHPVAAPGNEQFF.